One sample yielded the 30 T cell receptor beta chains listed below, sequenced in a study of low-dose radiotherapy and immunotherapy resistance in tumors (dated by TCRdb to the early 2020s). What this sample's time point label stands for: before trial treatment. Sequencing took place on an Illumina HiSeq 2500. First-strand cDNA was synthesized with Superscript III and a set of TRAV- and TRBV-specific primers, covering both TCRalpha and TCRbeta chains. TCRs were amplified with Phusion for 20 to 25 PCR cycles, with a constant-region primer paired with the adapter attached to the V primers. Through fastp at Q25 and MiXCR, TCRdb rebuilt clones from the public reads, retaining in-frame beta chains. Rows are unified per CDR3 protein, each entry keeping the most common DNA and genes. This sample gives more than 50,000 distinct CDR3 sequences in total; around 27% of them show up just once. About 6% of the sample lies in the top ten.

The input for sequencing was PBMCs, taken before treatment. The receptor source for this set is a male donor with prostate cancer.

This clonotype was found many times. This sequence joins TRBV27 and TRBJ2-1; D not certain. CDR3 length: 14 amino acids. The V end was cut by 3 bases, the J end by 7 bases, with 13 bases between. Germline V CDR1 and CDR2: MNHEY, SMNVEV (reference sequence). The CDR3: CASSFGQAWNEQFF. The CDR3 nucleotides read TGTGCCAGCAGTTTCGGTCAGGCCTGGAATGAGCAGTTCTTC.

This rearrangement joins TRBV5-1 to TRBJ2-4; D is possibly TRBD2 (5 bases). This CDR3 spans 18 amino acids. The V gene lost 3 bases and the J gene lost 0 bases, with 19 bases spanning the gap. CDR1 is SGHRS, CDR2 YFSETQ, per germline. The CDR3 loop reads CASSSSLVSGGAKNIQYF. The CDR3 DNA follows: TGCGCCAGCAGCTCCTCCTTAGTCAGCGGAGGAGCCAAAAACATTCAGTACTTC.

The genes are TRBV5-1 and TRBJ2-3; possibly TRBD2 for D (6 bases). Trimming took off 0 bases at V and 0 bases at J, with 8 bases between the two ends. The germline gives CDR1 SGHRS, CDR2 YFSETQ. The CDR3 runs 15 residues. CDR3 DNA sequence: TGCGCCAGCAGCTTGGGTGGACTAAGCACAGATACGCAGTATTTT. Residues: CASSLGGLSTDTQYF.

This clonotype was seen at least ten times. This chain uses TRBV20-1 with TRBJ2-5; the D is unclear. V lost 0 bases and J lost 1, with 9 bases in between. The CDR3 loop spans 14 amino acids. Looked up from germline, CDR1 is DFQATT and CDR2 is SNEGSKA (reference sequence). The CDR3 DNA is TGCAGTGCTAGAGATCTGAGGAGCCAAGAGACCCAGTACTTC. It specifies CSARDLRSQETQYF.

This clonotype has a count of ten or more. The chain links TRBV7-9 to TRBJ2-5; TRBD2 aligns across 7 bases. In germline, CDR1 is SEHNR, CDR2 FQNEAQ (reference sequence). V lost 2 bases and J lost 2; bases outside the gene matches: 5. The CDR3 runs to 15 residues. The CDR3: CASSLWGGQQETQYF. CDR3 nucleotides: TGTGCCAGCAGCTTATGGGGAGGGCAGCAAGAGACCCAGTACTTC.

This clonotype was observed at least ten times. One junction end disagrees with the germline gene, perhaps due to a read error. The chain combines TRBV19 with TRBJ1-3; no clear D gene. Germline assignment: CDR1 LNHDA and CDR2 SQIVND (reference sequence). This CDR3 is 12 amino acids long. The CDR3 sequence is CASSSPGNTTYF. CDR3 DNA: TGTGCCAGTAGTTCTCCTGGAAACACCACATATTTT.

This clonotype appeared many times. The genes are TRBV7-9 and TRBJ2-5; 7 positions match TRBD2. The CDR3 length is 18 residues. Trimming removed 5 bases from V and 2 bases from J; junction bases left unmatched: 17. CDR1 and CDR2 (germline): SEHNR, FQNEAQ (reference sequence). The CDR3 bases are TGTGCCAGCAGCCTCCTTAGGCCTACGGGACTACTTCAAGAGACCCAGTACTTC. Protein product: CASSLLRPTGLLQETQYF.

This clonotype appeared many times. The chain links TRBV12-3 or TRBV12-4 to TRBJ2-7, with 11 bases aligning to TRBD1. With 6 bases clipped from V and 1 base from J, the junction kept 2 bases outside the gene matches. The CDR3 sequence is 14 residues long. CDR3 DNA: TGTGCCAGCAGAGGGACAGGGGGTTCCTACGAGCAGTACTTC. This gives the protein CASRGTGGSYEQYF.

This clonotype was seen many times. The chain joins TRBV2 to TRBJ1-5, with D possibly being TRBD1 (6 bases). The V and J ends lost 6 bases and 3 bases respectively, with 12 bases between them. The length of the CDR3 is 14 residues. CDR1 SNHLY and CDR2 FYNNEI come from the germline V gene. The CDR3 loop is CASRLQGSNQPQHF. The CDR3 DNA reads TGTGCCAGCAGGCTACAGGGCTCCAATCAGCCCCAGCATTTT.

At least ten counts were recorded for this clonotype. The V and J genes are TRBV2 and TRBJ2-3; 7 bases are shared with TRBD1. Germline V gene sequence: CDR1 SNHLY, CDR2 FYNNEI. There are 14 residues in the CDR3. With V trimmed by 4 bases and J by 1 base, 2 bases remained unmatched. The CDR3 coding sequence is TGTGCCAGCAGTGTAACAGGGGGCACAGATACGCAGTATTTT. Encoded protein: CASSVTGGTDTQYF. Full variable domain (rest looked up from reference TRBV2 and TRBJ2-3): EPEVTQTPSHQVTQMGQEVILRCVPISNHLYFYWYRQILGQKVEFLVSFYNNEISEKSEIFDDQFSVERPDGSNFTLKIRSTKLEDSAMYFCASSVTGGTDTQYFGPGTRLTVL.

This clonotype appeared many times. The chain has TRBV27 and TRBJ2-1, with TRBD2 as a possible D gene (5 bases). Per the germline V gene, CDR1 is MNHEY and CDR2 is SMNVEV (reference sequence). Trimming shortened V by 0 bases and J by 7 bases, and 10 bases separated the two germline ends. This CDR3 spans 14 amino acids. For the CDR3, the DNA is TGTGCCAGCAGTTTATCACCCGGGGTGAATGAGCAGTTCTTC. It yields the protein CASSLSPGVNEQFF.

The CDR3 coding sequence is TGTGCCAGCACCGCCATAGGTGGGGGTTCCGAAGCTTTCTTT. This sequence encodes CASTAIGGGSEAFF. The chain has TRBV27 and TRBJ1-1, with a possible D match to TRBD1 (5 bases). CDR3 length: 14 residues. Germline lookup yields CDR1 MNHEY and CDR2 SMNVEV (reference sequence). V shed 7 bases and J shed 8 bases, with 20 bases lying between them.

This clonotype was found a few times. The V gene is TRBV11-2, the J gene TRBJ2-1; possibly TRBD2 for D (6 bases). CDR3 length equals 17 residues. V dropped 4 bases and J dropped 1 base, with 17 bases sitting between them. Germline CDR1 SGHAT, CDR2 FQNNGV. CDR3 coding DNA: TGTGCCAGCAGCTCGAGACCGGGACTGCTTTCCTACAATGAGCAGTTCTTC. This encodes CASSSRPGLLSYNEQFF.

This clonotype was recorded many times. The chain couples TRBV28 to TRBJ2-1; D is uncertain. Between the trimmed V and J ends, which lost 7 bases and 6 bases, there was a span of 22 bases. There are 16 residues in the CDR3. Germline lookup yields CDR1 MDHEN and CDR2 SYDVKM. The CDR3 loop reads CASIAPPPVESNEQFF. As DNA, the CDR3 is TGTGCCAGCATCGCCCCCCCCCCGGTGGAGTCCAATGAGCAGTTCTTC.

This CDR3 reads CASRAGGQELNEQFF. The CDR3 DNA reads as TGTGCCAGCAGAGCAGGGGGTCAGGAGTTGAATGAGCAGTTCTTC. The chain employs TRBV2 and TRBJ2-1; 7 nucleotides match TRBD1. Germline V gives CDR1 SNHLY, CDR2 FYNNEI. J lost 7 bases, V lost 6 bases, and 12 bases had no gene match. This CDR3 has 15 amino acids.

This clonotype was observed many times. The J gene is TRBJ1-4, the V gene TRBV5-1; 9 bases are shared with TRBD1. Losses at the gene ends were 5 bases for V and 7 bases for J; bases not matched to a gene: 9. The germline V gene has CDR1 SGHRS and CDR2 YFSETQ. The CDR3 loop spans 15 amino acids. This CDR3 reads CASSQPGQGGEKLFF. The DNA of the CDR3 is TGCGCCAGCAGTCAACCGGGACAGGGAGGTGAAAAACTGTTTTTT.

The J gene is TRBJ2-1, the V gene TRBV7-9, with D unclear. Germline CDR1 reads SEHNR; CDR2 reads FQNEAQ (reference sequence). V was trimmed by 2 bases and J by 4 bases, leaving 12 bases between them. This CDR3 has 15 residues. CDR3 in amino acids: CASSLMAVGYNEQFF. The CDR3 DNA reads as TGTGCCAGCAGCTTAATGGCTGTCGGGTACAATGAGCAGTTCTTC.

This clonotype was detected ten times or more. The chain combines TRBV5-1 with TRBJ2-1, with D possibly being TRBD2 (5 bases). Trimming took off 10 bases at V and 6 bases at J, with 20 bases between the two ends. Germline V gene lookup returns CDR1 SGHRS and CDR2 YFSETQ. CDR3 length equals 14 residues. The CDR3 nucleotides are TGCGCCGTCAGTCGGGGAGACGAGCTCAATGAGCAGTTCTTC. Translation: CAVSRGDELNEQFF.

At least ten counts were recorded for this clonotype. The chain links TRBV5-1 to TRBJ2-2, with 7 bases fitting TRBD1. J gave up 6 bases and V 3 bases, and 5 bases lay outside the gene matches. The germline V gene has CDR1 SGHRS and CDR2 YFSETQ. This CDR3 is 14 amino acids long. In DNA form, the CDR3 reads TGCGCCAGCAGCTCTGGACAGGCCCCCGGGGAGCTGTTTTTT. It yields the protein CASSSGQAPGELFF. Variable domain in full (rest from reference TRBV5-1 and TRBJ2-2): KAGVTQTPRYLIKTRGQQVTLSCSPISGHRSVSWYQQTPGQGLQFLFEYFSETQRNKGNFPGRFSGRQFSNSRSEMNVSTLELGDSALYLCASSSGQAPGELFFGEGSRLTVL.

This clonotype was counted ten times or more. The chain carries TRBV6-5 and TRBJ1-1; D may be TRBD1 (5 bases). The CDR3 is 13 amino acids. CDR1 and CDR2 from the germline V gene are MNHEY and SVGAGI. V was trimmed by 6 bases and J by 1 base, leaving 9 bases between them. In nucleotides, the CDR3 is TGTGCCAGCAGACCCGGGGGGAACACTGAAGCTTTCTTT. Its translation: CASRPGGNTEAFF.

CDR3 amino acids: CASSLSPGGPGEQFF. The DNA of the CDR3 is TGCGCCAGCAGCTTGTCGCCGGGAGGGCCGGGAGAGCAGTTCTTC. The V call is TRBV5-1, the J call TRBJ2-1, with 8 bases matching TRBD2. The germline CDR1 and CDR2 sequences are SGHRS and YFSETQ. V shed 1 base, J shed 10 bases, and the junction held 10 bases outside the gene matches. The CDR3 sequence is 15 residues long. The full variable domain, in which reference TRBV5-1 and TRBJ2-1 provide the parts outside the CDR3, is KAGVTQTPRYLIKTRGQQVTLSCSPISGHRSVSWYQQTPGQGLQFLFEYFSETQRNKGNFPGRFSGRQFSNSRSEMNVSTLELGDSALYLCASSLSPGGPGEQFFGPGTRLTVL.

Only a few counts were recorded for this clonotype. J is TRBJ2-7 and V is TRBV28; D remains ambiguous. The V end lost 3 bases, the J end lost 1 base, and 7 bases lay between the germline ends. The CDR3 has 13 amino acids. Germline loops: CDR1 MDHEN, CDR2 SYDVKM. The CDR3 DNA reads as TGTGCCAGCAGTTTTGCCAATTCCTACGAGCAGTACTTC. Protein product: CASSFANSYEQYF.

This clonotype was seen a handful of times. V is TRBV7-2 and J is TRBJ2-1, with no clear D. Trimming left V 6 bases short and J 4 bases short, with 13 bases between. Germline lookup yields CDR1 SGHTA and CDR2 FQGNSA. There are 14 residues in the CDR3. The CDR3 reads CASRPPNGYNEQFF. CDR3 DNA: TGTGCCAGCAGACCACCTAACGGGTACAATGAGCAGTTCTTC.

This clonotype was recorded many times. The V and J genes are TRBV19 and TRBJ1-5, with a tentative D call TRBD1 (6 bases). CDR3 length equals 14 residues. V was trimmed by 6 bases and J by 4 bases, leaving 13 bases between them. The germline CDR1 and CDR2 sequences are LNHDA and SQIVND (reference sequence). The CDR3 is CASRSGTLNQPQHF. The CDR3 DNA is TGTGCCAGTAGGAGCGGGACACTAAATCAGCCCCAGCATTTT.

This clonotype has ten or more counts. V gene TRBV7-9 combines with J gene TRBJ2-2; D gene unclear. The CDR3 loop spans 11 amino acids. Germline V gene sequence: CDR1 SEHNR, CDR2 FQNEAQ (reference sequence). V was pared by 2 bases and J by 7 bases, with 2 bases between. This CDR3 is CASSLFGELFF. DNA for the CDR3: TGTGCCAGCAGCTTATTCGGGGAGCTGTTTTTT.

This clonotype was seen at least ten times. The J gene is TRBJ2-5, the V gene TRBV12-3 or TRBV12-4, with 8 bases lining up with TRBD1. The length of the CDR3 is 17 residues. With V trimmed by 0 bases and J by 5 bases, 11 bases remained unmatched. In DNA form, the CDR3 reads TGTGCCAGCAGTTTAGCGCTCAGGGACAGGAAAAGGGAGACCCAGTACTTC. Translation gives CASSLALRDRKRETQYF.

The chain uses TRBV12-5 and TRBJ2-3; tentatively, D is TRBD1 (5 bases). The CDR3 contains 14 residues. Looked up from germline, CDR1 is LGHNT and CDR2 is FRNRAP. V shed 0 bases and J shed 6 bases, with 10 bases lying between them. The CDR3 DNA follows: TGTGCTAGTGGTTTGGTTCCCCCAGGGGATACGCAGTATTTT. Its translation: CASGLVPPGDTQYF.

This clonotype was observed at least ten times. The chain is built from TRBV29-1 and TRBJ1-1; the D gene is possibly TRBD1 (5 bases). Germline CDR1 is SQVTM and CDR2 is ANQGSEA. Trimming removed 4 bases from V and 2 bases from J, with 11 bases in between. This CDR3 contains 13 residues. In DNA, the CDR3 is TGCAGCGTTGGGGACGGACGTAACACTGAAGCTTTCTTT. Protein sequence: CSVGDGRNTEAFF. Filled out from reference TRBV29-1 and TRBJ1-1, the complete variable domain reads SAVISQKPSRDICQRGTSLTIQCQVDSQVTMMFWYRQQPGQSLTLIATANQGSEATYESGFVIDKFPISRPNLTFSTLTVSNMSPEDSSIYLCSVGDGRNTEAFFGQGTRLTVV.

The chain combines TRBV2 with TRBJ1-6, with 7 bases matching TRBD1. The CDR3 is 16 residues long. CDR1 is SNHLY and CDR2 is FYNNEI in the germline V gene. J lost 4 bases, V lost 2 bases, and 5 bases had no gene match. CDR3 amino acids: CASSEQGGSYNSPLHF. The CDR3 DNA follows: TGTGCCAGCAGTGAACAGGGGGGATCATATAATTCACCCCTCCACTTT.

This clonotype was detected many times. The rearrangement joins TRBV28 to TRBJ2-5; TRBD1 matches at 10 bases. Germline V gives CDR1 MDHEN, CDR2 SYDVKM. Unmatched junction bases numbered 12, after V lost 4 bases and J lost 1 base. This CDR3 has 18 amino acids. Here the CDR3 reads CASSWGTGERGLQETQYF. The CDR3 nucleotides read TGTGCCAGCAGTTGGGGGACAGGGGAGCGGGGGCTCCAAGAGACCCAGTACTTC.